This TCR beta chain appears in the sequencing data of a study of T-cell reconstitution after alpha-beta-depleted transplantation in children. General study findings and limits: The origin of high day-60 TCRbeta diversity in some patients lay in surviving recipient T cells and thymic progenitors. Counts and diversity of T cells one year after transplant came mostly from newly produced T cells. About two months after transplant, alpha-beta T cells reportedly came from several hundred expanded graft clones.

Germline V CDR1 and CDR2: MGHDK, SYGVNS. Trimming took off 1 base at V and 4 bases at J, with 14 bases between the two ends. This CDR3 contains 16 residues. Preparation of the TCRbeta library involved a method that used unique molecular identifiers. TCRdb reprocessed the PCR reads with MiXCR, giving one entry per CDR3 protein. The data contain hundreds of thousands of distinct CDR3 sequences, roughly 13% of them singletons. This clonotype occurred many times. What it binds is unknown. This material consisted of PBMCs, taken before TCRalphabeta/CD19-depleted stem cell transplant. The source is a girl aged 2 to 9 with congenital amegakaryocytic thrombocytopenia, due to receive a stem cell transplant. The V gene is TRBV25-1, the J gene TRBJ2-1; possibly TRBD2 for D (5 bases). The CDR3 DNA sequence: TGTGCCAGCAGTGAATCCCCGGCGGGTTATTACAATGAGCAGTTCTTC. This codes for CASSESPAGYYNEQFF.